The TCR beta chain described here comes from a study of blood T cells in healthy people across ages. Study-wide results and caveats: Age brought a roughly linear fall in TCR beta diversity measured per million T cells. Long-lived and aged donors differed, with more naive CD4+ cells and higher diversity in the long-lived.

A second PCR, run for about 7 to 11 cycles, used a sample-barcoded 5' primer plus a J-beta primer mix. TCRdb called the 5' RACE reads again in MiXCR, with one record for every CDR3 protein. The table has approximately 680,000 distinct CDR3 sequences, less than 40% seen once. Deletions cut 2 bases from V and 4 bases from J, with 17 bases between. This CDR3 has 16 amino acids. Germline loops: CDR1 MNHEY, CDR2 SVGEGT. The authors isolated at least 6 million PBMCs per sample. Total RNA, at least 6 micrograms per sample, was extracted from PBMCs. As for this clonotype: The antigen remains unidentified.

The genes are TRBV6-2 or TRBV6-3 and TRBJ1-2; tentative D call: TRBD1 (5 bases). Source material: blood. The receptor comes from an elderly woman in good health. The CDR3 is CASSYPPGKRSYGYTF. The CDR3 DNA reads TGTGCCAGCAGTTACCCGCCAGGGAAACGATCCTATGGCTACACCTTC.